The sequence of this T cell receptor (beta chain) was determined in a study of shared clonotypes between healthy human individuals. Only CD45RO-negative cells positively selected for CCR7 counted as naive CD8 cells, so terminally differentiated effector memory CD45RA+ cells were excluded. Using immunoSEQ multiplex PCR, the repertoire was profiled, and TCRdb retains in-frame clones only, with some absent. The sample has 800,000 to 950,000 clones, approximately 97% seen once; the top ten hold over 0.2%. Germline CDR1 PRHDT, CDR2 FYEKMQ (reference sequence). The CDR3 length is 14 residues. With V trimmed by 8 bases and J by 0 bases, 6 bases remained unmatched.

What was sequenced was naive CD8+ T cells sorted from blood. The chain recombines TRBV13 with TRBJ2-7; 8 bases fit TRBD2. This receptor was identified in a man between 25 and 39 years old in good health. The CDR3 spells CASGSGTSSYEQYF. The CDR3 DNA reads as TGTGCCAGCGGTAGCGGGACAAGCTCCTACGAGCAGTACTTC.